The 20 T cell receptor beta chains below all came from one sample that was sequenced in a study of blood T cell repertoires in COVID-19. Repertoires were generated with immunoSEQ multiplex PCR, while TCRdb's copy carries only in-frame clones and drops some. The table includes about 11,000 clones, roughly 81% detected once. Input material: peripheral blood. The receptor set was obtained from a middle-aged man with active COVID-19.

This chain links TRBV9 with TRBJ2-5; D gene ambiguous. There are 13 residues in the CDR3. Trimming removed 0 bases at V and 5 bases at J, with 8 bases between. Looked up from germline, CDR1 is SGDLS and CDR2 is YYNGEE. The CDR3 protein is CASSVGGDETQYF. The CDR3 coding sequence is TGTGCCAGCAGCGTAGGCGGCGACGAGACCCAGTACTTC.

The chain uses TRBV9 and TRBJ1-4, with 9 bases lining up with TRBD1. The germline V gene encodes CDR1 SGDLS and CDR2 YYNGEE. This CDR3 contains 15 residues. V lost 3 bases to trimming and J lost 5 bases; unmatched junction nucleotides: 5. In DNA, the CDR3 is TGTGCCAGCAGCGGGCCGGGACAGGGAAATGAAAAACTGTTTTTT. The encoded protein is CASSGPGQGNEKLFF.

This clone appeared once. The CDR3 DNA reads as TGTGCCAGCAGTGAAGAGGGACAGGGTCACGAGCAGTACTTC. This sequence encodes CASSEEGQGHEQYF. The chain employs TRBV6-1 and TRBJ2-7; TRBD1 matches at 9 bases. Germline lookup yields CDR1 MNHNS and CDR2 SASEGT. The CDR3 is 14 residues long. V lost 1 base to trimming and J lost 5 bases; unmatched junction nucleotides: 3.

The rearrangement uses TRBV2 and TRBJ1-1; D is possibly TRBD1 (6 bases). The CDR3 is made up of 12 amino acids. V shed 3 bases and J shed 6 bases, with 8 bases lying between them. Germline V CDR1 and CDR2: SNHLY, FYNNEI. The CDR3 is CASSDPGAEAFF. The CDR3 DNA reads as TGTGCCAGCAGTGATCCAGGGGCTGAAGCTTTCTTT.

There are a few counts of this clone. This CDR3 is CASSLVSGDEKLFF. CDR3 sequence (DNA): TGTGCCAGCAGCTTAGTGTCCGGGGATGAAAAACTGTTTTTT. This chain connects TRBV7-8 to TRBJ1-4; no definite D call. V was cut by 1 base and J by 6 bases, with 9 bases left in between. From germline, CDR1 is SGHVS and CDR2 FQNEAQ. The CDR3 has 14 residues. The full variable domain, its missing parts supplied by reference TRBV7-8 and TRBJ1-4, is GAGVSQSPRYKVAKRGQDVALRCDPISGHVSLFWYQQALGQGPEFLTYFQNEAQLDKSGLPSDRFFAERPEGSVSTLKIQRTQQEDSAVYLCASSLVSGDEKLFFGSGTQLSVL.

The chain is built from TRBV14 and TRBJ2-7; 9 bases match TRBD2. J was trimmed by 3 bases and V by 4 bases; bases with no gene match: 7. Germline CDR1 and CDR2: SGHDN and FVKESK. CDR3 length: 15 residues. The CDR3 is CASSPGTSLFYEQYF. CDR3 nucleotides: TGTGCCAGCAGCCCCGGGACTAGCTTGTTCTACGAGCAGTACTTC.

This sequence joins TRBV23-1 and TRBJ1-6; 8 bases are shared with TRBD1. TRBV23-1 is assigned to the ORF class and has an uncertain function. V trimming: 6 bases; J trimming: 6 bases; junction bases outside the gene matches: 13. This CDR3 region has 17 residues. Here the CDR3 DNA reads TGCGCCAGCAGCCACTCCAGGGGGCTCGATCTTAATTCACCCCTCCACTTT. Translated, it gives CASSHSRGLDLNSPLHF.

The genes are TRBV6-6 and TRBJ2-3; TRBD2 is a possible D gene (5 bases). The CDR3 runs 16 residues. Trimming stripped 0 bases from V and 1 base from J, with 11 bases between. CDR1 and CDR2 from the germline V gene are MNHNY and SVGAGI (reference sequence). CDR3 sequence reads: CASSYSFAGGTDTQYF. Here the CDR3 DNA reads TGTGCCAGCAGTTACTCGTTTGCGGGCGGCACAGATACGCAGTATTTT.

The rearrangement links TRBV7-2 to TRBJ2-5; TRBD1 matches 11 bases. Looked up from germline, CDR1 is SGHTA and CDR2 is FQGNSA. With 2 bases clipped from V and 4 bases from J, the junction kept 6 bases outside the gene matches. The CDR3 has 16 amino acids. DNA of the CDR3: TGTGCCAGCAGCTTATGGGGACAGGGGGAACGAGAGACCCAGTACTTC. This gives the protein CASSLWGQGERETQYF.

This clone was counted only a few times. The V gene is TRBV7-3, the J gene TRBJ2-2, with a possible D match to TRBD1 (6 bases). The CDR3 runs to 14 residues. Germline V gene data show CDR1 as SGHTA and CDR2 as FQGTGA. The V end was cut by 5 bases, the J end by 5 bases, with 12 bases between. CDR3 sequence (DNA): TGTGCCAGCAGCCCCGGACAGACTACCGGGGAGCTGTTTTTT. Its translation is CASSPGQTTGELFF.

The chain employs TRBV11-2 and TRBJ2-7, with TRBD1 identical over 8 bases. Trimming removed 5 bases from V and 2 bases from J; junction bases left unmatched: 8. The CDR3 contains 15 residues. The germline V gene encodes CDR1 SGHAT and CDR2 FQNNGV. The CDR3 sequence: CASSTRTGWTYEQYF. The CDR3 coding sequence is TGTGCCAGCAGCACCAGGACAGGGTGGACCTACGAGCAGTACTTC.

This chain links TRBV2 with TRBJ2-3, with a weak D call TRBD2 (6 bases). Looked up from germline, CDR1 is SNHLY and CDR2 is FYNNEI. The V and J ends lost 8 bases and 2 bases respectively, with 14 bases between them. The CDR3 covers 14 residues. The CDR3 region has the DNA TGTGCCAGCTTCACGGGGGAATACACAGATACGCAGTATTTT. It encodes CASFTGEYTDTQYF.

The gene calls are TRBV7-9 and TRBJ2-5, with 7 bases fitting TRBD2. Germline CDR1 and CDR2: SEHNR and FQNEAQ (reference sequence). V lost 3 bases and J lost 4; bases outside the gene matches: 8. The CDR3 contains 15 residues. CDR3 amino acids: CASSLRGGVGETQYF. CDR3 nucleotide sequence: TGTGCCAGCAGCTTGCGCGGGGGAGTCGGAGAGACCCAGTACTTC.

This clone showed up just once. The CDR3 sequence is CASSVGTGNYEQYF. CDR3 DNA: TGTGCCAGCAGCGTAGGAACAGGCAACTACGAGCAGTACTTC. This chain connects TRBV9 to TRBJ2-7, with TRBD1 as a possible D gene (5 bases). There are 14 residues in the CDR3. V was pared by 0 bases and J by 3 bases, with 10 bases between. The germline V gene has CDR1 SGDLS and CDR2 YYNGEE.

The V gene is TRBV24-1, the J gene TRBJ2-3; D uncertain. The CDR3 spans 13 residues. Germline V gene data show CDR1 as KGHDR and CDR2 as SFDVKD. Trimming removed 9 bases at V and 4 bases at J, with 13 bases between. DNA of the CDR3: TGTGCCACCTCGCTCGCCGGAGCAGATACGCAGTATTTT. Its protein is CATSLAGADTQYF.

The chain uses TRBV2 and TRBJ2-7, with D hard to call. V shed 2 bases and J shed 2 bases, with 7 bases lying between them. The CDR3 loop spans 13 amino acids. CDR1 is SNHLY and CDR2 is FYNNEI in the germline V gene. The chain's CDR3 is CASSEQQAYEQYF. The CDR3 nucleotides are TGTGCCAGCAGTGAACAGCAGGCCTACGAGCAGTACTTC.

The CDR3 reads CASNRSTSGSGGTNEKLFF. CDR3 DNA: TGCGCCAGCAACCGATCAACGTCAGGGTCCGGTGGAACTAATGAAAAACTGTTTTTT. The chain couples TRBV5-1 to TRBJ1-4; D possibly corresponds to TRBD1 (5 bases). The CDR3 totals 19 residues. Germline V lookup: CDR1 SGHRS, CDR2 YFSETQ. V lost 6 bases to trimming and J lost 1 base, with 25 bases between them.

V is TRBV30 and J is TRBJ2-1, with TRBD2 as a possible D gene (5 bases). The CDR3 runs to 14 residues. Germline CDR1 is GTSNPN and CDR2 is SVGIG (reference sequence). V gave up 1 base and J gave up 3 bases, with 10 bases separating them. CDR3 loop: CAWSAAAVYNEQFF. CDR3 coding DNA: TGTGCCTGGAGTGCAGCGGCGGTCTACAATGAGCAGTTCTTC.

The V gene is TRBV19, the J gene TRBJ1-5, with 9 bases that match TRBD1. In germline, CDR1 is LNHDA, CDR2 SQIVND (reference sequence). V shed 7 bases, J shed 1 base, and the junction held 8 bases outside the gene matches. There are 16 residues in the CDR3. The CDR3 is CASMGTGLISNQPQHF. As DNA, the CDR3 is TGTGCCAGTATGGGGACAGGGCTAATAAGCAATCAGCCCCAGCATTTT.

The chain employs TRBV28 and TRBJ2-6, with 8 bases matching TRBD2. V lost 5 bases and J lost 0; bases outside the gene matches: 9. The CDR3 extends over 18 amino acids. Per germline, CDR1 MDHEN and CDR2 SYDVKM. CDR3 nucleotides: TGTGCCAGCAGTCCTACTAGCGGATCGGACTCTGGGGCCAACGTCCTGACTTTC. Translating it yields CASSPTSGSDSGANVLTF.